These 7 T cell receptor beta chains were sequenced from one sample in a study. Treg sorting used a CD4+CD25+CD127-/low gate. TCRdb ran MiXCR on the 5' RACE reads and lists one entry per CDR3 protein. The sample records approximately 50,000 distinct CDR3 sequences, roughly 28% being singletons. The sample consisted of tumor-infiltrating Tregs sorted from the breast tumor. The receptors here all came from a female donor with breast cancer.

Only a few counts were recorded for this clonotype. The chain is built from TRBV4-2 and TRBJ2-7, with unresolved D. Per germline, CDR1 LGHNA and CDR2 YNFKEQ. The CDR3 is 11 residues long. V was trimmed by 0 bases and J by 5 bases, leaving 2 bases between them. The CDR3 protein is CASSQDNEQYF. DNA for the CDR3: TGTGCCAGCAGCCAAGATAACGAGCAGTACTTC.

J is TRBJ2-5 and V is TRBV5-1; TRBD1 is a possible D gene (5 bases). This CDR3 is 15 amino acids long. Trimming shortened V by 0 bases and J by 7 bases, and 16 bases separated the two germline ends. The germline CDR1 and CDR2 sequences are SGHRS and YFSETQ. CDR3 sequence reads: CASSLAMGPTGTQYF. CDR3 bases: TGCGCCAGCAGCTTGGCGATGGGGCCGACGGGGACCCAGTACTTC.

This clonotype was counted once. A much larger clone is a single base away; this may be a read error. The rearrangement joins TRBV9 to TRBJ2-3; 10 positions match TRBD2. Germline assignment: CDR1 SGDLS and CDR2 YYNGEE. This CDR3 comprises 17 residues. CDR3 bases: TGTGCCAGCAGCCCTCGGTCTAGCGGGAGTGTCGCAGATGCGCAGTATTTT. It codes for CASSPRSSGSVADAQYF.

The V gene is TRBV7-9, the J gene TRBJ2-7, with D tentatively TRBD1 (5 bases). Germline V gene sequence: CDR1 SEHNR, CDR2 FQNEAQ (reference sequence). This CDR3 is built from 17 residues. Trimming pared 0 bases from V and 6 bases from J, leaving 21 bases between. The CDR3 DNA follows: TGTGCCAGCAGCTTAGCAATTCCTCCAGGGTTATTTGGCGAGCAGTACTTC. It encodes CASSLAIPPGLFGEQYF.

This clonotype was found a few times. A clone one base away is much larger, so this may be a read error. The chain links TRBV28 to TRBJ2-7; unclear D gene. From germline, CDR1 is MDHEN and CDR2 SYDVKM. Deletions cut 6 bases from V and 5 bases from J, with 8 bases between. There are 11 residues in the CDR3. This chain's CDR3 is CASRGSDEQYF. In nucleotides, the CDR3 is TGTGCCAGCAGAGGCAGCGACGAGCAGTACTTC.

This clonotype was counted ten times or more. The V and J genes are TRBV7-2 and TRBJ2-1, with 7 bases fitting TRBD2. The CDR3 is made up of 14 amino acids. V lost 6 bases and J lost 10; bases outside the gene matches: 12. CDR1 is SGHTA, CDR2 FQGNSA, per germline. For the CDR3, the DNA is TGTGCCAGCAGACGGCGGGAGTTGAGCGGAGAGCAGTTCTTC. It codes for CASRRRELSGEQFF.

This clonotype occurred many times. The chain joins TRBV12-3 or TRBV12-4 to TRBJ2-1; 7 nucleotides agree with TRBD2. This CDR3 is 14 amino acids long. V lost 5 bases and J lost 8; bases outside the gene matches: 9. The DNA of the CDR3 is TGTGCCAGCAGTAATCAAAAGCGGGGCTATGAGCAGTTCTTC. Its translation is CASSNQKRGYEQFF.